The 13 T cell receptor beta chains given below trace back to one sample, sequenced in a study of CD8 T cells in Susac syndrome. The RNA, about 0.45 to 1 ug, was put through reverse transcription using random hexamers. A single record per CDR3 protein comes from TCRdb applying MiXCR to the immunoSEQ multiplex PCR reads. The sample has 160,000 or so distinct CDR3 sequences, roughly 94% seen once. The sample was CD8+ T cells from PBMCs. All receptors derive from a human donor with multiple sclerosis.

The gene calls are TRBV10-3 and TRBJ2-7; 7 nucleotides agree with TRBD2. Germline CDR1 is ENHRY and CDR2 is SYGVKD. The CDR3 is 15 amino acids. V trimming: 4 bases; J trimming: 0 bases; junction bases outside the gene matches: 6. The CDR3 coding sequence is TGTGCCATCAGTGCTGGGAGGGCGGGCTCCTACGAGCAGTACTTC. Encoded protein: CAISAGRAGSYEQYF.

The chain is built from TRBV29-1 and TRBJ2-7, with a possible D match to TRBD1 (6 bases). V was shortened by 5 bases and J by 4 bases, with 12 bases between the two germline ends. This CDR3 is 12 amino acids long. Looked up from germline, CDR1 is SQVTM and CDR2 is ANQGSEA. The CDR3 sequence is CSVIWGQYEQYF. The DNA of the CDR3 is TGCAGCGTTATATGGGGACAATACGAGCAGTACTTC.

The chain's CDR3 is CASGLDRGRGYTF. The CDR3, as DNA: TGTGCTAGTGGTTTGGACAGGGGACGCGGCTACACCTTC. The chain employs TRBV12-5 and TRBJ1-2; 7 positions agree with TRBD1. CDR3 length equals 13 residues. Trimming removed 1 base from V and 8 bases from J; junction bases left unmatched: 4. Germline CDR1 is LGHNT and CDR2 is FRNRAP.

The CDR3 loop reads CASSYGASRKTGVGGYTF. The CDR3 nucleotides read TGTGCCAGCAGTTACGGGGCCTCCCGGAAGACAGGGGTTGGCGGCTACACCTTC. The chain carries TRBV6-5 and TRBJ1-2; TRBD1 matches 8 bases. CDR1 MNHEY and CDR2 SVGAGI come from the germline V gene. J lost 8 bases, V lost 2 bases, and 19 bases had no gene match. The CDR3 consists of 18 residues.

The J gene is TRBJ1-1, the V gene TRBV19, with D uncertain. V was pared by 6 bases and J by 1 base, with 12 bases between. CDR1 is LNHDA, CDR2 SQIVND, per germline (reference sequence). The CDR3 spans 14 residues. The CDR3 DNA is TGTGCCAGTAGCTCCCTGACGGGGAACACTGAAGCTTTCTTT. Translating it yields CASSSLTGNTEAFF.

V usage is TRBV27 and J usage is TRBJ2-1; D ambiguous. In germline, CDR1 is MNHEY, CDR2 SMNVEV (reference sequence). The CDR3 is 14 amino acids. Between the trimmed V and J ends, which lost 3 bases and 1 base, there was a span of 7 bases. DNA of the CDR3: TGTGCCAGCAGTTTGACCTCTTCCTACAATGAGCAGTTCTTC. Translated, it gives CASSLTSSYNEQFF.

This rearrangement joins TRBV7-9 to TRBJ2-5; no clear D. The germline V gene has CDR1 SEHNR and CDR2 FQNEAQ (reference sequence). Trimming took 5 bases from V and 4 from J, leaving 20 bases between them. The CDR3 has 16 residues. The CDR3, as DNA: TGTGCCAGCAGCAACGGGCCTATGGGTGGTTTAGAGACCCAGTACTTC. Translating gives CASSNGPMGGLETQYF.

The gene calls are TRBV27 and TRBJ2-5; possibly TRBD2 for D (7 bases). Germline CDR1 and CDR2: MNHEY and SMNVEV (reference sequence). This CDR3 is built from 12 residues. V lost 7 bases and J lost 6, with 12 bases in between. CDR3 in amino acids: CASKGGEKTQYF. In DNA, the CDR3 is TGTGCCAGCAAGGGGGGGGAGAAGACCCAGTACTTC.

The chain carries TRBV30 and TRBJ1-2; perhaps TRBD1 as D (5 bases). The CDR3 totals 14 residues. The V gene lost 0 bases and the J gene lost 5 bases, with 13 bases spanning the gap. CDR1 and CDR2 from the germline V gene are GTSNPN and SVGIG (reference sequence). The CDR3 region has the DNA TGTGCCTGGAGTGTACGAGGGGATCGGTATGGCTACACCTTC. It specifies CAWSVRGDRYGYTF.

This chain links TRBV29-1 with TRBJ1-5, with no clear D. Germline V gene lookup returns CDR1 SQVTM and CDR2 ANQGSEA. There are 14 residues in the CDR3. Trimming left V 5 bases short and J 6 bases short, with 17 bases between. The CDR3 DNA is TGCAGCGTTTCGGACCAATCAAAAGGTCAGCCCCAGCATTTT. Encoded protein: CSVSDQSKGQPQHF.

This clonotype has just one count. The chain has TRBV29-1 and TRBJ2-2; D is uncertain. Germline V gene lookup returns CDR1 SQVTM and CDR2 ANQGSEA. CDR3 size: 10 residues. V was shortened by 5 bases and J by 4 bases, with 2 bases between the two germline ends. The CDR3, as DNA: TGCAGCGTTTCCACCGGGGAGCTGTTTTTT. It encodes CSVSTGELFF.

The chain uses TRBV27 and TRBJ2-3; D uncertain. The V and J ends lost 2 bases and 6 bases respectively, with 9 bases between them. Germline CDR1 reads MNHEY; CDR2 reads SMNVEV (reference sequence). This CDR3 contains 13 residues. The CDR3, as DNA: TGTGCCAGCAGTTTAGGTACACGTGATACGCAGTATTTT. Its protein is CASSLGTRDTQYF.

The chain uses TRBV6-5 and TRBJ2-1; D may be TRBD1 (6 bases). The CDR3 is 12 residues long. CDR1 is MNHEY and CDR2 is SVGAGI in the germline V gene. The germline V and J ends were trimmed by 7 bases and 15 bases, with 19 bases remaining between them. The DNA for the CDR3 is TGTGCCAGCAAACCCACCTCAGGGACAACGTTCTTC. Translation gives CASKPTSGTTFF.